Below are 20 T cell receptor beta chains sequenced from a single sample in a study of shared clonotypes between healthy human individuals. TCRdb's copy holds only in-frame clones and misses some; the assay was immunoSEQ multiplex PCR. The sample has about 1 million clones, under 80% seen once; the top ten hold approximately 1.5%. Sequencing was performed on memory CD4+ T cells sorted from blood. Subset meaning: CD45RA-negative fraction. Receptors originate from a man between 18 and 35 years old in good health.

This clone came up once. This chain links TRBV11-2 with TRBJ2-3; D is unclear. The V gene lost 6 bases and the J gene lost 11 bases, with 15 bases spanning the gap. Germline V CDR1 and CDR2: SGHAT, FQNNGV. This CDR3 contains 12 residues. The CDR3 DNA sequence: TGTGCCAGCAGTAAGACCCCTTCCTTGCAGTATTTT. The encoded protein is CASSKTPSLQYF.

V and J are TRBV5-1 and TRBJ1-1; 7 positions agree with TRBD1. The CDR3 consists of 16 residues. The germline V gene has CDR1 SGHRS and CDR2 YFSETQ. With V trimmed by 1 base and J by 0 bases, 6 bases remained unmatched. The CDR3: CASSLTFGQVNTEAFF. CDR3 bases: TGCGCCAGCAGCTTGACCTTCGGACAGGTGAACACTGAAGCTTTCTTT.

V usage is TRBV15 and J usage is TRBJ1-1; no clear D gene. The CDR3 sequence is 15 residues long. The germline CDR1 and CDR2 sequences are LNHNV and YYDKDF (reference sequence). V was cut by 1 base and J by 1 base, with 10 bases left in between. Here the CDR3 DNA reads TGTGCCACCAGCAGAGTAGGAGGGCAGAACACTGAAGCTTTCTTT. It specifies CATSRVGGQNTEAFF.

On this clone itself: This may be a read error, as it is one base from a much larger clone. The rearrangement joins TRBV25-1 to TRBJ2-7; D is ambiguous. This CDR3 has 11 amino acids. Trimming stripped 5 bases from V and 3 bases from J, with 5 bases between. CDR1 and CDR2 from the germline V gene are MGHDK and SYGVNS. The CDR3 DNA follows: TGTGCCAGCAGTCAACTCTACGAGCAGTACTTC. It codes for CASSQLYEQYF.

The chain has TRBV19 and TRBJ1-4, with D tentatively TRBD1 (5 bases). The V gene lost 10 bases and the J gene lost 8 bases, with 20 bases spanning the gap. The germline gives CDR1 LNHDA, CDR2 SQIVND (reference sequence). This CDR3 spans 14 amino acids. The DNA for the CDR3 is TGTGCCACGATGAAGAGACAGTCTGCGGAAAAACTGTTTTTT. Its protein is CATMKRQSAEKLFF.

About this clone: Distinct nucleotide sequences in the sample also encode this CDR3. The rearrangement links TRBV4-3 to TRBJ1-5, with 7 nucleotides matching TRBD1. The ends lost 0 bases at V and 2 bases at J; junction bases unmatched: 1. In germline, CDR1 is LGHNA, CDR2 YSLEER. The CDR3 is made up of 15 amino acids. The CDR3 loop is CASSQDGQGNQPQHF. In nucleotides, the CDR3 is TGCGCCAGCAGCCAAGACGGACAGGGCAATCAGCCCCAGCATTTT.

V gene TRBV6-5 combines with J gene TRBJ2-7; the D gene could be TRBD1 or TRBD2 (5 bases each). V shed 7 bases and J shed 0 bases, with 16 bases lying between them. From germline, CDR1 is MNHEY and CDR2 SVGAGI. The CDR3 length is 15 residues. The CDR3 region is CASNPGTVSSYEQYF. In nucleotides, the CDR3 is TGTGCCAGCAACCCCGGGACGGTGAGCTCCTACGAGCAGTACTTC.

The chain links TRBV7-9 to TRBJ1-1; maybe TRBD1 (5 bases). The CDR3 sequence is 17 residues long. The germline V gene has CDR1 SEHNR and CDR2 FQNEAQ (reference sequence). V dropped 1 base and J dropped 6 bases, with 21 bases sitting between them. CDR3 protein: CASSLERTGPAGPEAFF. Written as DNA, the CDR3 is TGTGCCAGCAGCTTAGAAAGAACAGGACCCGCAGGCCCTGAAGCTTTCTTT.

This clone was counted a single time. This chain uses TRBV5-1 with TRBJ2-1; tentatively, D is TRBD1 (5 bases). The CDR3 covers 15 residues. Deletions cut 0 bases from V and 8 bases from J, with 15 bases between. Germline values: CDR1 SGHRS, CDR2 YFSETQ. CDR3 nucleotides: TGCGCCAGCAGCTTGGGCAGGGTTTACGCGGATGAGCAGTTCTTC. This encodes CASSLGRVYADEQFF.

The CDR3 spells CASSLEGSQGTQYF. As DNA, the CDR3 is TGTGCCAGCAGCTTGGAAGGTTCACAGGGGACCCAGTACTTC. The chain carries TRBV5-4 and TRBJ2-5; tentative D call: TRBD1 (6 bases). Germline assignment: CDR1 SGHNT and CDR2 YYREEE (reference sequence). Trimming took off 0 bases at V and 7 bases at J, with 13 bases between the two ends. This CDR3 is built from 14 residues.

This clone came up once. The chain combines TRBV27 with TRBJ1-6, with D possibly being TRBD1 (5 bases). CDR1 MNHEY and CDR2 SMNVEV come from the germline V gene (reference sequence). The CDR3 has 14 residues. V gave up 7 bases and J gave up 2 bases, with 9 bases separating them. DNA of the CDR3: TGTGCCAGCAACCAGGGCGCCTATAATTCACCCCTCCACTTT. Translated: CASNQGAYNSPLHF.

The chain links TRBV30 to TRBJ2-5; a weak D match, TRBD1 (6 bases). V was pared by 5 bases and J by 2 bases, with 15 bases between. The CDR3 sequence is 14 residues long. The germline CDR1 and CDR2 sequences are GTSNPN and SVGIG (reference sequence). CDR3 loop: CAWDVGTRQETQYF. In DNA, the CDR3 is TGTGCCTGGGACGTAGGGACACGACAAGAGACCCAGTACTTC.

This clone was seen many times. This chain uses TRBV30 with TRBJ2-2, with no clear D. V lost 3 bases and J 3 bases, leaving 14 bases between the germline ends. This CDR3 has 15 residues. The germline V gene encodes CDR1 GTSNPN and CDR2 SVGIG (reference sequence). The CDR3 region has the DNA TGTGCCTGGAGCCCTCCCGGACGGGACACCGGGGAGCTGTTTTTT. Its protein is CAWSPPGRDTGELFF.

This clone occurred a few times. The chain has TRBV5-8 and TRBJ1-3; D possibly corresponds to TRBD1 (6 bases). Trimming removed 3 bases at V and 0 bases at J, with 19 bases between. The germline CDR1 and CDR2 sequences are SGHTS and YDEGEE. The CDR3 runs 18 residues. Here the CDR3 reads CASSSLWGPASSGNTIYF. The CDR3 bases are TGTGCCAGCAGCTCTCTGTGGGGGCCTGCTAGCTCTGGAAACACCATATATTTT.

This clone showed up just a few times. Here the CDR3 reads CASSIRGDSRTDTQYF. As DNA, the CDR3 is TGTGCCAGTAGTATTCGCGGGGACAGCCGCACAGATACGCAGTATTTT. This chain links TRBV19 with TRBJ2-3, with D maybe TRBD1 (7 bases). The germline V and J ends were trimmed by 3 bases and 1 base, with 14 bases remaining between them. The CDR3 is made up of 16 amino acids. Germline CDR1 is LNHDA and CDR2 is SQIVND (reference sequence). Full variable domain (missing parts from reference TRBV19 and TRBJ2-3): DGGITQSPKYLFRKEGQNVTLSCEQNLNHDAMYWYRQDPGQGLRLIYYSQIVNDFQKGDIAEGYSVSREKKESFPLTVTSAQKNPTAFYLCASSIRGDSRTDTQYFGPGTRLTVL.

The chain is built from TRBV5-1 and TRBJ2-7; 7 nucleotides agree with TRBD2. Germline V gives CDR1 SGHRS, CDR2 YFSETQ. CDR3 length: 15 amino acids. J lost 0 bases, V lost 0 bases, and 3 bases had no gene match. This chain's CDR3 is CASSLALADSYEQYF. The CDR3 DNA is TGCGCCAGCAGCTTGGCTCTAGCGGACTCCTACGAGCAGTACTTC.

V gene TRBV5-6 combines with J gene TRBJ1-1; no firm D call. Germline lookup yields CDR1 SGHDT and CDR2 YYEEEE. V was pared by 2 bases and J by 6 bases, with 5 bases between. The CDR3 is 11 residues long. The CDR3 here is CASSFGAEAFF. In DNA form, the CDR3 reads TGTGCCAGCAGCTTTGGTGCTGAAGCTTTCTTT.

J is TRBJ2-3 and V is TRBV25-1; a weak D match, TRBD1 (5 bases). Germline V gene sequence: CDR1 MGHDK, CDR2 SYGVNS. The CDR3 is made up of 15 amino acids. V dropped 4 bases and J dropped 0 bases, with 11 bases sitting between them. This CDR3 is CASSGGQLSTDTQYF. DNA of the CDR3: TGTGCCAGCAGTGGGGGCCAACTTAGCACAGATACGCAGTATTTT.

This rearrangement joins TRBV6-6 to TRBJ2-2; 7 bases agree with TRBD1. After removal of 6 bases from V and 1 base from J, the junction contained 5 bases not matched to a gene. Germline loops: CDR1 MNHNY, CDR2 SVGAGI (reference sequence). The CDR3 contains 15 residues. The CDR3 DNA is TGTGCCAGCAGAACGGGACAGAGGAACACCGGGGAGCTGTTTTTT. This sequence encodes CASRTGQRNTGELFF.

Concerning this clone itself: The sample contains more than one DNA sequence encoding this CDR3. The chain uses TRBV5-1 and TRBJ2-7; maybe TRBD1 (6 bases). This CDR3 has 14 amino acids. Trimming cost V 2 bases and J 3 bases, with 12 bases left between them. CDR1 is SGHRS and CDR2 is YFSETQ in the germline V gene. The CDR3 region is CASSFSGDNYEQYF. The CDR3 DNA is TGCGCCAGCAGCTTTAGTGGGGACAACTACGAGCAGTACTTC.